This T cell receptor beta chain was found in a study of T cell clonality in common variable immunodeficiency. Regarding the study as a whole: In common variable immunodeficiency, TCR beta chains reportedly carried fewer deletions and N-nucleotide insertions.

TCRdb keeps only in-frame clones here, not all; method: immunoSEQ multiplex PCR. The specimen gives more than 30,000 clones without singletons; the ten biggest hold around 7%. With respect to this clone: Antigen unknown. The read ends 3 residues shy of where the CDR3 ends; the end is completed using the germline J gene.

Donors gave roughly 4.5 to 8 ml heparinized peripheral whole blood. The germline CDR1 and CDR2 sequences are MNHEY and SVGEGT. CDR3 length equals 15 residues. The V segment lost 2 bases and the J segment 9 bases; nucleotides outside the gene matches: 4. The receptor was derived from a human donor with common variable immunodeficiency. The chain employs TRBV6-2 or TRBV6-3 and TRBJ1-6; 10 positions agree with TRBD1. Sample: peripheral blood mononuclear cells. The covered CDR3 bases are TGTGCCAGCAGTTACGTCGACAGGGGGCTTTCACCC. Amino acid sequence: CASSYVDRGLSP. In full, the CDR3 is CASSYVDRGLSPLHF.